This T cell receptor (beta chain) derives from a study of T-cell reconstitution after alpha-beta-depleted transplantation in children. This clonotype came up a few times. Antigen unknown. Study-wide results and limits: Several patients had high TCRbeta diversity at day 60; it came from surviving recipient T cells and thymic progenitors. There were reportedly several hundred expanded graft clones from which alpha-beta T cells came about two months after transplant. The main origin of T-cell counts and diversity one year after transplant was newly produced T cells.

This CDR3 is built from 15 residues. Germline V gene data show CDR1 as SGHTA and CDR2 as FQGNSA. The V gene lost 1 base and the J gene lost 3 bases, with 10 bases spanning the gap. During its preparation, the TCRbeta library received unique molecular identifiers. One entry per CDR3 protein, called by TCRdb with MiXCR from the PCR reads. The table has about 540,000 distinct CDR3 sequences, 20% to 30% seen once. This specimen consisted of PBMCs, obtained before TCRalphabeta/CD19-depleted stem cell transplant. V gene TRBV7-2 combines with J gene TRBJ2-1; no firm D call. The receptor was isolated from a boy in the first two years of life with Wiskott-Aldrich syndrome, due to receive a stem cell transplant. This CDR3 is CASSLGPRNYNEQFF. CDR3 nucleotide sequence: TGTGCCAGCAGCTTAGGTCCCAGAAACTACAATGAGCAGTTCTTC. Full variable domain (missing parts from reference TRBV7-2 and TRBJ2-1): GAGVSQSPSNKVTEKGKDVELRCDPISGHTALYWYRQSLGQGLEFLIYFQGNSAPDKSGLPSDRFSAERTGGSVSTLTIQRTQQEDSAVYLCASSLGPRNYNEQFFGPGTRLTVL.